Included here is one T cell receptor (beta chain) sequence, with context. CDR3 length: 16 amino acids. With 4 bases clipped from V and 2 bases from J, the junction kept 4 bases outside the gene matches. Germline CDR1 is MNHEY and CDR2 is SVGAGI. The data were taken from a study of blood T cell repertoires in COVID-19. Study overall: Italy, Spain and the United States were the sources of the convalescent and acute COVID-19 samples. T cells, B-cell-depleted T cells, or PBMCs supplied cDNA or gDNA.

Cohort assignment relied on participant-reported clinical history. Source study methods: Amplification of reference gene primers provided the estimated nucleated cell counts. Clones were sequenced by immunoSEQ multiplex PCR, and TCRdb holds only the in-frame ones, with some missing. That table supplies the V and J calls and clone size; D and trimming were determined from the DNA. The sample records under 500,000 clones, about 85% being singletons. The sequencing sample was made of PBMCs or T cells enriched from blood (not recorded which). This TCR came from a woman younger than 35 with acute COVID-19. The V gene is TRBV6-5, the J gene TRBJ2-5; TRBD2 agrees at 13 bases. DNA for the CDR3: TGTGCCAGCAGTTTTACGACTAGCGGGGGGCAAGAGACCCAGTACTTC. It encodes CASSFTTSGGQETQYF.